This entry lists 18 T cell receptor beta chains sequenced from one sample in a study of cytomegalovirus exposure and HLA in healthy donors. Sequencing used immunoSEQ multiplex PCR; TCRdb keeps in-frame clones, though not all of them. The table has approximately 270,000 clones, 80% to 90% seen once; the top ten hold over 0.95%. Sequenced material: PBMCs. The source is a woman between 18 and 29 years old in good health and CMV-seronegative.

The chain joins TRBV2 to TRBJ2-3; TRBD1 agrees at 8 bases. J gave up 4 bases and V 5 bases, and 8 bases lay outside the gene matches. This CDR3 has 15 amino acids. Germline values: CDR1 SNHLY, CDR2 FYNNEI. The CDR3 is CASSPGQGRSDTQYF. CDR3 bases: TGTGCCAGCAGTCCAGGACAGGGTAGATCAGATACGCAGTATTTT.

V and J are TRBV11-2 and TRBJ1-2; 7 bases line up with TRBD1. CDR3 size: 14 residues. Trimming cost V 5 bases and J 10 bases; bases outside gene matches: 13. From germline, CDR1 is SGHAT and CDR2 FQNNGV. CDR3 residues: CASSPIDREVTYTF. In DNA form, the CDR3 reads TGTGCCAGCAGCCCCATCGACAGGGAAGTTACCTACACCTTC.

J is TRBJ2-3 and V is TRBV27; TRBD1 agrees at 7 bases. Losses at the gene ends were 1 base for V and 0 bases for J; bases not matched to a gene: 4. CDR3 length: 16 amino acids. The V gene's germline CDR1 is MNHEY and CDR2 SMNVEV (reference sequence). The CDR3 protein is CASSLFDRASTDTQYF. DNA for the CDR3: TGTGCCAGCAGTTTATTTGACAGGGCAAGCACAGATACGCAGTATTTT.

Only one count was recorded for this clone. The chain joins TRBV5-1 to TRBJ2-7; 8 bases map to TRBD1. V dropped 6 bases and J dropped 0; count of bases not matched to a gene: 5. CDR3 length: 14 amino acids. Per germline, CDR1 SGHRS and CDR2 YFSETQ. The CDR3 reads CASTSGTGSYEQYF. In DNA form, the CDR3 reads TGCGCCAGCACCTCCGGGACAGGCTCCTACGAGCAGTACTTC. The entire variable domain, with the rest obtained from reference TRBV5-1 and TRBJ2-7, is as follows: KAGVTQTPRYLIKTRGQQVTLSCSPISGHRSVSWYQQTPGQGLQFLFEYFSETQRNKGNFPGRFSGRQFSNSRSEMNVSTLELGDSALYLCASTSGTGSYEQYFGPGTRLTVT.

This clone was recorded only once. V gene TRBV5-1 combines with J gene TRBJ2-5; possibly TRBD1 for D (6 bases). V lost 3 bases to trimming and J lost 2 bases, with 14 bases between them. The CDR3 extends over 15 amino acids. Germline loops: CDR1 SGHRS, CDR2 YFSETQ. The CDR3 DNA follows: TGCGCCAGCAGCTCGACGGGACACCCTCAAGAGACCCAGTACTTC. This translates into CASSSTGHPQETQYF. Full variable domain (outside the CDR3, taken from reference TRBV5-1 and TRBJ2-5): KAGVTQTPRYLIKTRGQQVTLSCSPISGHRSVSWYQQTPGQGLQFLFEYFSETQRNKGNFPGRFSGRQFSNSRSEMNVSTLELGDSALYLCASSSTGHPQETQYFGPGTRLLVL.

The chain uses TRBV5-4 and TRBJ1-5, with D possibly being TRBD1 (6 bases). Germline loops: CDR1 SGHNT, CDR2 YYREEE (reference sequence). V lost 1 base and J lost 6, with 17 bases in between. This CDR3 has 16 amino acids. The CDR3, as DNA: TGTGCCAGCAGCTTGACGGGGGGCGGCGAGGGTCAGCCCCAGCATTTT. Residues: CASSLTGGGEGQPQHF. Full variable domain (missing parts from reference TRBV5-4 and TRBJ1-5): ETGVTQSPTHLIKTRGQQVTLRCSSQSGHNTVSWYQQALGQGPQFIFQYYREEENGRGNFPPRFSGLQFPNYSSELNVNALELDDSALYLCASSLTGGGEGQPQHFGDGTRLSIL.

The genes are TRBV2 and TRBJ2-5; D possibly corresponds to TRBD2 (6 bases). Germline V lookup: CDR1 SNHLY, CDR2 FYNNEI. This CDR3 is 13 amino acids long. Trimming cost V 4 bases and J 5 bases, with 11 bases left between them. The CDR3 here is CASSVGGKETQYF. In nucleotides, the CDR3 is TGTGCCAGCAGTGTCGGAGGGAAGGAGACCCAGTACTTC.

V gene TRBV5-1 combines with J gene TRBJ1-1; 7 bases agree with TRBD1. The CDR3 consists of 15 residues. The germline CDR1 and CDR2 sequences are SGHRS and YFSETQ. V lost 4 bases, J lost 4 bases, and 10 bases stayed unmatched. CDR3 sequence reads: CASSLQTGRITEAFF. The CDR3 nucleotides are TGCGCCAGCAGCCTACAGACAGGGAGAATCACTGAAGCTTTCTTT. Combining the CDR3 with reference TRBV5-1 and TRBJ1-1 gives the whole variable domain KAGVTQTPRYLIKTRGQQVTLSCSPISGHRSVSWYQQTPGQGLQFLFEYFSETQRNKGNFPGRFSGRQFSNSRSEMNVSTLELGDSALYLCASSLQTGRITEAFFGQGTRLTVV.

This clone showed up just once. The chain uses TRBV27 and TRBJ1-2; 12 bases agree with TRBD1. V was clipped by 5 bases and J by 5 bases; unmatched bases: 9. The CDR3 runs 16 residues. Per germline, CDR1 MNHEY and CDR2 SMNVEV (reference sequence). The CDR3: CASSPQGQGAGYGYTF. In nucleotides, the CDR3 is TGTGCCAGCAGTCCCCAGGGACAGGGGGCAGGGTATGGCTACACCTTC.

Here the CDR3 reads CASSLDGGSQPQHF. The CDR3 region has the DNA TGTGCCAGCAGCTTAGATGGGGGCAGTCAGCCCCAGCATTTT. The chain links TRBV7-6 to TRBJ1-5, with D perhaps TRBD1 (6 bases). The V gene's germline CDR1 is SGHVS and CDR2 FNYEAQ. Deletions cut 1 base from V and 6 bases from J, with 10 bases between. CDR3 length: 14 residues.

The chain uses TRBV5-4 and TRBJ2-3, with a tentative D call TRBD2 (5 bases). The CDR3 loop spans 15 amino acids. V dropped 3 bases and J dropped 0 bases, with 11 bases sitting between them. Looked up from germline, CDR1 is SGHNT and CDR2 is YYREEE (reference sequence). This chain's CDR3 is CASSSRGYSTDTQYF. Written as DNA, the CDR3 is TGTGCCAGCAGCTCTCGGGGTTATAGCACAGATACGCAGTATTTT.

This chain links TRBV5-1 with TRBJ2-7; 10 nucleotides match TRBD1. V was clipped by 3 bases and J by 3 bases; unmatched bases: 6. Germline V CDR1 and CDR2: SGHRS, YFSETQ. The CDR3 has 15 amino acids. The CDR3 sequence: CASSSPGQGIYEQYF. In DNA form, the CDR3 reads TGCGCCAGCAGCTCTCCGGGACAGGGGATCTACGAGCAGTACTTC.

This clone was detected only a few times. The chain uses TRBV28 and TRBJ1-5; no clear D. The CDR3 sequence is 11 residues long. V was cut by 6 bases and J by 4 bases, with 4 bases left in between. The germline V gene has CDR1 MDHEN and CDR2 SYDVKM. CDR3 sequence (DNA): TGTGCCAGCAGCTTTAATCAGCCCCAGCATTTT. As protein: CASSFNQPQHF.

This clone was picked up one time. The chain is built from TRBV30 and TRBJ1-5; a weak D match, TRBD1 (6 bases). There are 17 residues in the CDR3. Deletions cut 0 bases from V and 1 base from J, with 16 bases between. CDR1 is GTSNPN and CDR2 is SVGIG in the germline V gene (reference sequence). In DNA form, the CDR3 reads TGTGCCTGGAGTGTAGGAGGGGGGGCAATCAGCAATCAGCCCCAGCATTTT. Encoded protein: CAWSVGGGAISNQPQHF.

As DNA, the CDR3 is TGTGCCAGCAGCTCCATGCCGGGAGGTACAGATACGCAGTATTTT. The encoded protein is CASSSMPGGTDTQYF. The chain employs TRBV11-3 and TRBJ2-3; 7 nucleotides match TRBD2. Per the germline V gene, CDR1 is SGHNT and CDR2 is YENEEA. The CDR3 runs to 15 residues. V trimming: 4 bases; J trimming: 3 bases; junction bases outside the gene matches: 7.

The chain is built from TRBV4-1 and TRBJ2-7, with 9 positions matching TRBD1. The J segment lost 5 bases and the V segment lost 1 base, leaving 9 bases of the junction unmatched. CDR1 MGHRA and CDR2 YSYEKL come from the germline V gene. The CDR3 extends over 16 amino acids. The CDR3 spells CASSQGGTGRSHEQYF. The CDR3 DNA is TGCGCCAGCAGCCAAGGCGGGACAGGGAGGTCCCACGAGCAGTACTTC.

This clone was detected a few times. The chain links TRBV19 to TRBJ2-7; D unresolved. Trimming stripped 7 bases from V and 0 bases from J, with 10 bases between. Germline CDR1 and CDR2: LNHDA and SQIVND (reference sequence). The CDR3 totals 13 residues. In DNA form, the CDR3 reads TGTGCCAGTAATGTGGCGGTCTCCTACGAGCAGTACTTC. Residues: CASNVAVSYEQYF.

This chain uses TRBV5-6 with TRBJ2-7, with 9 bases that match TRBD1. The CDR3 spans 15 residues. CDR1 and CDR2 from the germline V gene are SGHDT and YYEEEE. With V trimmed by 3 bases and J by 4 bases, 8 bases remained unmatched. The CDR3 coding sequence is TGTGCCAGCAGCTCAACCGGGACAGGGATTTACGAGCAGTACTTC. It specifies CASSSTGTGIYEQYF. The whole variable domain, remainder taken from reference TRBV5-6 and TRBJ2-7, is DAGVTQSPTHLIKTRGQQVTLRCSPKSGHDTVSWYQQALGQGPQFIFQYYEEEERQRGNFPDRFSGHQFPNYSSELNVNALLLGDSALYLCASSSTGTGIYEQYFGPGTRLTVT.